The rows below give T cell receptor beta chains drawn from one sample of a study of blood T cell repertoires in COVID-19. The protocol was immunoSEQ multiplex PCR, while the TCRdb copy is restricted to in-frame clones and leaves out a portion. The sample records 150,000 or so clones, over 90% being singletons. The sample was peripheral blood. The receptors shown here come from a man aged 50 to 60 with acute or convalescent COVID-19. Each CDR3 is given with its conserved first and last residue. The D gene is left open where the match is weak.

>TRBV19|TRBJ1-2|TRBD1
CASSTRQGTGYGYTF
>TRBV7-9|TRBJ2-1|NA
CASSRTTYNEQFF
>TRBV14|TRBJ1-4|NA
CASSNRLWEKLFF
>TRBV19|TRBJ1-1|TRBD1
CASSPGTGVNTEAFF
>TRBV4-2|TRBJ2-3|NA
CASSQGLPNTDTQYF
>TRBV15|TRBJ2-2|NA
CATSRGDGGPGELFF
>TRBV27|TRBJ1-5|TRBD1
CASSLGTGRNQPQHF
>TRBV5-6|TRBJ1-4|NA
CASSLLANEKLFF
>TRBV6-6|TRBJ1-5|NA
CASSYSTEGARQPQHF
>TRBV5-4|TRBJ2-3|TRBD2
CASSGLGGGPTDTQYF
>TRBV2|TRBJ2-5|TRBD2
CASTLQGGLAGGSQPQYF
>TRBV24-1|TRBJ2-1|TRBD2
CATESGLAGVSYNEQFF
>TRBV4-3|TRBJ1-1|TRBD1
CASSQAATGTTEAFF
>TRBV6-5|TRBJ2-2|TRBD1
CASSAGQGGTGELFF
>TRBV4-2|TRBJ2-3|TRBD2
CASSQSRLADQRNTQYF
>TRBV7-9|TRBJ2-2|TRBD2
CASSSLAGGPDGELFF
>TRBV4-2|TRBJ2-5|TRBD1
CASSSVKGQAGEETQYF
>TRBV19|TRBJ2-5|NA
CASRGEGLLQETQYF
>TRBV5-1|TRBJ2-7|TRBD2
CASSPWTRGSEQYF
>TRBV2|TRBJ2-2|TRBD2
CASRGGTSKMAGELFF
>TRBV18|TRBJ2-2|TRBD2
CASSPPGLYTGELFF
>TRBV18|TRBJ1-2|NA
CASSPATDQYGYTF
>TRBV16|TRBJ2-7|NA
CASSQRRDYEQYF
>TRBV25-1|TRBJ2-1|NA
CASSGPNLANEQFF
>TRBV2|TRBJ2-1|TRBD1
CASKTGGDGEQFF
>TRBV28|TRBJ2-5|TRBD2
CASSPPLAGGIETQYF
>TRBV3-1/TRBV3-2|TRBJ1-2|NA
CASSQGFGGDPASYTF
>TRBV12-3/TRBV12-4|TRBJ2-7|NA
CASSPSGSYEQYF
>TRBV7-2|TRBJ2-7|NA
CASSLSRATYEQYF
>TRBV2|TRBJ1-2|NA
CASRDRGGGGYTF
>TRBV6-5|TRBJ2-5|NA
CAVGQEGETQYF